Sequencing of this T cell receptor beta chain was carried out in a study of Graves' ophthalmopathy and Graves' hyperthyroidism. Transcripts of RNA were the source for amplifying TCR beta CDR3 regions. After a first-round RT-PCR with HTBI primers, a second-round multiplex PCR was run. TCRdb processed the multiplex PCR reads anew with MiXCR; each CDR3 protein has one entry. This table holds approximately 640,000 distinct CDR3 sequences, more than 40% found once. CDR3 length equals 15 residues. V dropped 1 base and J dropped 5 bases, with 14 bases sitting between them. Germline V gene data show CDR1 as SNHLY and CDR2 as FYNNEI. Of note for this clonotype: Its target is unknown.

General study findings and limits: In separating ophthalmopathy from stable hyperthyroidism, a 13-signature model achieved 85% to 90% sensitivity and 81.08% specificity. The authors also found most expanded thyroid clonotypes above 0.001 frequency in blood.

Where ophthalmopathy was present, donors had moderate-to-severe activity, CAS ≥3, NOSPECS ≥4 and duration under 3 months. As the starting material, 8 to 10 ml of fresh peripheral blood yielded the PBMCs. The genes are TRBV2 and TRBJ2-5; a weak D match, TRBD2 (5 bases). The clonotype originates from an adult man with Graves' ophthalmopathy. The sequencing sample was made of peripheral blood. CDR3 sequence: CASSEEWAGKETQYF. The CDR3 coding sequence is TGTGCCAGCAGTGAAGAATGGGCCGGGAAGGAGACCCAGTACTTC. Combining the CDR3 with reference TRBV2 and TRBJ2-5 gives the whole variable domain EPEVTQTPSHQVTQMGQEVILRCVPISNHLYFYWYRQILGQKVEFLVSFYNNEISEKSEIFDDQFSVERPDGSNFTLKIRSTKLEDSAMYFCASSEEWAGKETQYFGPGTRLLVL.